This T cell receptor (beta chain) was profiled in a study of T cell repertoires in cytomegalovirus infection (dated 2019 in TCRdb). In the study overall: Because public TCR beta signatures pointed to carriage of CMV infection together with the matching HLA type, the HLA type of each donor mattered for the analysis. Here is what the overall study found, with its caveats: In the ex vivo response, HLA-C-restricted CMV-specific TCR beta clonotypes were dominant, and in two of eight donors the single most frequent clonotype came from this HLA-C-restricted group. In both this cohort and an independent approximately 400-donor cohort, the cumulative frequency of public TCR beta family members distinguished carriers of CMV infection plus the relevant HLA type.

There are a few counts of this clonotype. Its cognate antigen has yet to be identified. Base qualities are missing; no much larger clone stands one base away. The data were produced on an Illumina HiSeq 1500. The raw public data were reprocessed by TCRdb itself: fastp quality trimming at Q25, MiXCR clonotype calling, in-frame beta chains only. Each entry merges the rows of one CDR3 protein and shows their most common DNA and genes. The sample yields about 300,000 distinct CDR3 sequences; approximately 10% were counted once. The ten largest clones represent 2.5% of the sample. The sample taken for sequencing was PBMCs. The sequence derives from a human donor in good health (CMV status not recorded). Some clones in this sample may be carry-over from other donors' samples.

The bases read TGCGCCAGCAGCTTGGATGGAAGGGGCACCACCGGGGAGCTGTTTTTT. The encoded protein is CASSLDGRGTTGELFF. The rearrangement combines TRBV5-1 with TRBJ2-2; a tentative D call is TRBD1 (5 bases match). The CDR3 covers 16 residues, taking in both the cysteine and the phenylalanine. Only CDR3 DNA remains: 48 bases, in frame from the first base. V is reduced by 0 bases and J by 4 bases, leaving a spacing of 13 bases between them. The germline V gene sets CDR1 to SGHRS and CDR2 to YFSETQ.